A selection of T cell receptor beta chains follows, all from one sample in a study of graft-versus-host responses after intestinal transplantation. Generated by immunoSEQ multiplex PCR, the TCRdb table keeps only in-frame clones and is missing some. Found here are tens of thousands of clones, about 55% of them singletons; the top ten hold over 0.9%. The material sequenced was alloreactive CD4+ T cells from a mixed lymphocyte reaction culture, taken before intestinal transplant. These receptors were obtained from a human patient who received an intestinal transplant. Both conserved end residues are part of each CDR3. A D gene is named only where the DNA matches it firmly. The size field is filled for only some rows; it gives once, few, many or a size class.

. TRBD2 TRBJ2-1 TRBV29-1 CSVGMGLVVWEQFF TGCAGCGTCGGGATGGGACTAGTCGTATGGGAGCAGTTCTTC
. TRBD2 TRBJ2-5 TRBV18 CASSPRSGGETQYF TGTGCCAGCTCACCACGTAGCGGGGGAGAGACCCAGTACTTC
. . TRBJ1-2 TRBV10-3 CAISVQGFSGYTF TGTGCCATCAGCGTACAGGGTTTTAGTGGCTACACCTTC
. TRBD1 TRBJ1-3 TRBV7-9 CASSWGQVSGNTIYF TGTGCCAGCAGCTGGGGACAGGTCTCTGGAAACACCATATATTTT
. . TRBJ2-7 TRBV30 CAWSDGQYEQYF TGTGCCTGGAGCGATGGACAGTACGAGCAGTACTTC
. . TRBJ1-2 TRBV5-4 CASSFTGLYGYTF TGTGCCAGCAGCTTTACAGGTCTCTATGGCTACACCTTC
few TRBD1 TRBJ2-7 TRBV5-1 CASSGGQGAVGEQYF TGCGCCAGCAGCGGTGGACAGGGGGCAGTGGGAGAGCAGTACTTC
. . TRBJ2-3 TRBV5-1 CASSLPEGHVSFGTDTQYF TGCGCCAGCAGCTTGCCGGAGGGCCATGTATCGTTTGGCACAGATACGCAGTATTTT
few TRBD2 TRBJ2-5 TRBV30 CAWSEKWTSWETQYF TGTGCCTGGAGCGAAAAATGGACTAGCTGGGAGACCCAGTACTTC
. TRBD2 TRBJ2-1 TRBV11-3 CASSLGRGAGGSHNEQFF TGTGCCAGCAGCTTAGGACGGGGAGCGGGAGGGTCCCACAATGAGCAGTTCTTC
few TRBD2 TRBJ2-7 TRBV6-1 CASSETSGGLYEQYF TGTGCCAGCAGTGAGACTAGCGGGGGGTTATACGAGCAGTACTTC
. TRBD2 TRBJ2-5 TRBV2 CASSSTSGKKTQYF TGTGCCAGCAGCTCTACTAGCGGGAAAAAGACCCAGTACTTC
. . TRBJ2-1 TRBV30 CAWSEQGIPGNEQFF TGTGCCTGGAGTGAACAGGGAATTCCTGGGAATGAGCAGTTCTTC
once TRBD1 TRBJ1-2 TRBV27 CASSLSRGQGGNYGYTF TGTGCCAGCAGTTTATCCCGGGGACAGGGTGGGAACTATGGCTACACCTTC
once TRBD2 TRBJ2-7 TRBV5-4 CASSLAGTRGTYEQYF TGTGCCAGCAGCTTGGCTGGGACTAGGGGAACCTACGAGCAGTACTTC
. . TRBJ1-3 TRBV19 CASSEQLRNTIYF TGTGCCAGTAGTGAGCAGCTGAGGAACACCATATATTTT
few . TRBJ1-2 TRBV29-1 CSVERGFGYGYTF TGCAGCGTTGAAAGGGGGTTTGGCTATGGCTACACCTTC
. . TRBJ2-7 TRBV28 CASLTFRGSLYEQYF TGTGCCAGCCTAACCTTCAGGGGATCCCTTTACGAGCAGTACTTC
. TRBD1 TRBJ2-2 TRBV18 CASSPDRPGELFF TGTGCCAGCTCACCGGACAGGCCCGGGGAGCTGTTTTTT
. . TRBJ2-5 TRBV11-2 CASSDRFGGETQYF TGTGCCAGCAGCGACCGTTTCGGAGGAGAGACCCAGTACTTC
. . TRBJ2-1 TRBV7-9 CASSLAGPSNEQFF TGTGCCAGCAGCTTAGCGGGCCCATCCAATGAGCAGTTCTTC
. . TRBJ2-4 TRBV19 CASSIRWGQGGYIQYF TGTGCCAGTAGTATAAGATGGGGCCAGGGTGGGTACATTCAGTACTTC
. . TRBJ1-4 TRBV11-2 CASSSRQVEKLFF TGTGCCAGCAGCTCTCGACAGGTTGAAAAACTGTTTTTT
. . TRBJ1-1 TRBV10-3 CAISEFPQGMNTEAFF TGTGCCATCAGTGAATTTCCCCAGGGGATGAACACTGAAGCTTTCTTT
. . TRBJ2-7 TRBV6-1 CASSEGSAGSYEQYF TGTGCCAGCAGTGAGGGTAGCGCCGGCTCCTACGAGCAGTACTTC
. . TRBJ1-1 TRBV30 CAWSEGGPGTEAFF TGTGCCTGGAGTGAAGGTGGGCCCGGCACTGAAGCTTTCTTT
. TRBD1 TRBJ2-7 TRBV10-3 CAISGQGDSYEQYF TGTGCCATCAGTGGACAGGGGGACTCCTACGAGCAGTACTTC
few . TRBJ2-2 TRBV11-2 CASSFLRGLYTGELFF TGTGCCAGCAGCTTTTTGCGGGGCCTGTACACCGGGGAGCTGTTTTTT
. . TRBJ2-1 TRBV29-1 CSVDGRVPYNEQFF TGCAGCGTTGACGGCAGGGTCCCCTACAATGAGCAGTTCTTC
. . TRBJ1-3 TRBV28 CASSSLQGSSGNTIYF TGTGCCAGCAGTTCGCTCCAGGGGTCGAGTGGAAACACCATATATTTT
medium-sized . TRBJ2-1 TRBV30 CAWSRAGLSYNEQFF TGTGCCTGGAGTAGAGCGGGTCTCTCCTACAATGAGCAGTTCTTC
. TRBD2 TRBJ2-1 TRBV29-1 CSLTPLGGRWNEQFF TGCAGCTTGACCCCTCTGGGCGGGAGATGGAATGAGCAGTTCTTC
. TRBD1 TRBJ1-4 TRBV18 CASSPGTGLVELFF TGTGCCAGCTCACCCGGGACAGGCCTTGTGGAACTGTTTTTT
. TRBD2 TRBJ2-1 TRBV27 CASSFRLAGFNEQFF TGTGCCAGCAGTTTTCGGCTAGCGGGCTTCAATGAGCAGTTCTTC
. TRBD2 TRBJ2-5 TRBV7-2 CASSLGGGWETQYF TGTGCCAGCAGCTTAGGGGGGGGATGGGAGACCCAGTACTTC
. . TRBJ1-1 TRBV6-5 CASSYWGGTEAFF TGTGCCAGCAGTTATTGGGGGGGCACTGAAGCTTTCTTT